The 21 T cell receptor beta chains in this list originate from one sample, sequenced in a study of T cells after yellow fever vaccination. TCRdb reprocessed the 5' RACE reads via MiXCR and lists one record per CDR3 protein. The data hold 100,000 to 150,000 distinct CDR3 sequences, with approximately 14% observed a single time. The source was CD8+ T cells sorted from PBMCs, collected 5 days after the yellow fever booster vaccination. The receptors were sampled from a man between 18 and 35 years old who received the YFV17D yellow fever vaccine.

The chain uses TRBV7-7 and TRBJ2-5; 7 positions agree with TRBD1. The germline V gene encodes CDR1 SSHAT and CDR2 FNYEAQ (reference sequence). The V gene end was trimmed by 5 bases and the J gene end by 1 base; junction bases not matched to a gene: 4. CDR3 length equals 14 residues. The chain's CDR3 is CASSPGQIQETQYF. The CDR3 DNA is TGTGCCAGCAGCCCGGGACAGATCCAAGAGACCCAGTACTTC.

This clonotype was seen ten or more times. The chain joins TRBV12-5 to TRBJ2-4, with D unresolved. Trimming shortened V by 4 bases and J by 0 bases, and 10 bases separated the two germline ends. The length of the CDR3 is 15 residues. Germline V CDR1 and CDR2: LGHNT, FRNRAP. The CDR3 DNA is TGTGCTAGTGGTTCCCCTACCCTAGCCAAAAACATTCAGTACTTC. Residues: CASGSPTLAKNIQYF.

There are a few counts of this clonotype. This chain links TRBV4-1 with TRBJ2-3; D call uncertain. Trimming took 4 bases from V and 4 from J, leaving 15 bases between them. The CDR3 spans 15 residues. Germline-derived CDR1 and CDR2 are MGHRA and YSYEKL. The CDR3 loop is CASSPKKATADTQYF. In DNA, the CDR3 is TGCGCCAGCAGCCCAAAAAAGGCTACAGCAGATACGCAGTATTTT.

This clonotype was detected a few times. The chain employs TRBV15 and TRBJ1-3, with unresolved D. Deletions cut 0 bases from V and 0 bases from J, with 6 bases between. Germline CDR1 and CDR2: LNHNV and YYDKDF (reference sequence). This CDR3 spans 15 amino acids. This chain's CDR3 is CATSREEPSGNTIYF. As DNA, the CDR3 is TGTGCCACCAGCAGAGAAGAGCCCTCTGGAAACACCATATATTTT.

This clonotype was counted only a few times. The genes are TRBV20-1 and TRBJ2-5; D unclear. The V gene lost 5 bases and the J gene lost 3 bases, with 4 bases spanning the gap. This CDR3 spans 10 amino acids. Germline V gene data show CDR1 as DFQATT and CDR2 as SNEGSKA (reference sequence). DNA of the CDR3: TGCAGTGCTTCCAAAGAGACCCAGTACTTC. This codes for CSASKETQYF.

This clonotype was found a few times. This chain uses TRBV7-6 with TRBJ1-2; D may be TRBD1 (5 bases). Germline assignment: CDR1 SGHVS and CDR2 FNYEAQ. Trimming shortened V by 5 bases and J by 5 bases, and 15 bases separated the two germline ends. CDR3 size: 14 residues. CDR3 amino acids: CASSQHDEGYGYTF. The CDR3 DNA reads as TGTGCCAGCAGCCAGCACGACGAGGGGTATGGCTACACCTTC.

This rearrangement joins TRBV5-6 to TRBJ2-7, with TRBD1 identical over 10 bases. J was trimmed by 2 bases and V by 4 bases; bases with no gene match: 9. In germline, CDR1 is SGHDT, CDR2 YYEEEE. The CDR3 extends over 16 amino acids. CDR3 protein: CASSTSPGTGAYEQYF. CDR3 nucleotides: TGTGCCAGCAGCACGAGCCCCGGGACAGGGGCCTACGAGCAGTACTTC.

The CDR3 DNA reads TGTGCCAGCAGTTACGGTCCACAGGGCAATCAGCCCCAGCATTTT. Translated, it gives CASSYGPQGNQPQHF. The chain links TRBV6-5 to TRBJ1-5; perhaps TRBD1 as D (5 bases). This CDR3 region has 15 residues. Per germline, CDR1 MNHEY and CDR2 SVGAGI. Trimming stripped 2 bases from V and 2 bases from J, with 10 bases between.

This chain joins TRBV6-2 or TRBV6-3 and TRBJ2-7; either TRBD1 or TRBD2 may fit D (5 bases each). Germline lookup yields CDR1 MNHEY and CDR2 SVGEGT. The CDR3 contains 14 residues. Trimming pared 0 bases from V and 2 bases from J, leaving 8 bases between. CDR3 protein: CASSYSGDPYEQYV. In DNA form, the CDR3 reads TGTGCCAGCAGTTACTCGGGGGACCCCTACGAGCAGTACGTC.

This chain joins TRBV19 and TRBJ2-7; D gene uncertain. Trimming took off 1 base at V and 6 bases at J, with 13 bases between the two ends. The germline gives CDR1 LNHDA, CDR2 SQIVND (reference sequence). The CDR3 is made up of 14 amino acids. The CDR3 bases are TGTGCCAGTAGTATAGGCGGCGGACCATCCGAGCAGTACTTC. Translation gives CASSIGGGPSEQYF.

This clonotype was seen a handful of times. The chain is built from TRBV5-5 and TRBJ1-1; D not certain. V was pared by 0 bases and J by 0 bases, with 6 bases between. There are 14 residues in the CDR3. Germline V gives CDR1 SGHKS, CDR2 YYEKEE (reference sequence). The CDR3 DNA reads as TGTGCCAGCAGCTTGGGGCAGATGAACACTGAAGCTTTCTTT. It translates to CASSLGQMNTEAFF.

CDR3 sequence (DNA): TGTGCCAGCAGCGTAGGCCAGGGACCTTCCTACGAGCAGTACTTC. Protein sequence: CASSVGQGPSYEQYF. This sequence joins TRBV9 and TRBJ2-7, with D tentatively TRBD1 or TRBD2 (5 bases each). V gave up 0 bases and J gave up 1 base, with 11 bases separating them. The CDR3 sequence is 15 residues long. Germline CDR1 reads SGDLS; CDR2 reads YYNGEE.

A few counts support this clonotype. The V and J genes are TRBV12-3 or TRBV12-4 and TRBJ2-7; D uncertain. The CDR3 sequence is 13 residues long. V gave up 2 bases and J gave up 6 bases, with 11 bases separating them. DNA of the CDR3: TGTGCCAGCAGTTTAACAGTCCCCGGCGAGCAGTACTTC. Residues: CASSLTVPGEQYF.

The chain links TRBV20-1 to TRBJ2-1, with 11 positions matching TRBD1. J lost 6 bases, V lost 7 bases, and 11 bases had no gene match. Germline V gene lookup returns CDR1 DFQATT and CDR2 SNEGSKA (reference sequence). The CDR3 is made up of 15 amino acids. CDR3 sequence reads: CSVKPRDRGSNEQFF. CDR3 nucleotides: TGCAGTGTTAAACCCCGGGACAGGGGGTCCAATGAGCAGTTCTTC.

J is TRBJ2-3 and V is TRBV19; the D call may be TRBD1 or TRBD2 (5 bases each). Germline V gives CDR1 LNHDA, CDR2 SQIVND (reference sequence). V lost 4 bases, J lost 9 bases, and 20 bases lay in between. There are 15 residues in the CDR3. This chain's CDR3 is CASSSPRDPVRTQYF. The CDR3 bases are TGTGCCAGTAGTAGCCCCCGGGACCCCGTCAGGACGCAGTATTTT.

The genes are TRBV7-2 and TRBJ1-1, with 8 bases aligning to TRBD1. V dropped 6 bases and J dropped 4; count of bases not matched to a gene: 7. Per germline, CDR1 SGHTA and CDR2 FQGNSA. This CDR3 has 14 residues. The CDR3 sequence is CASRGQGAITEAFF. The CDR3 DNA reads TGTGCCAGCAGGGGTCAGGGGGCGATCACTGAAGCTTTCTTT.

This clonotype was detected ten times or more. V is TRBV20-1 and J is TRBJ2-7; TRBD1 matches at 9 bases. The CDR3 has 16 residues. With 1 base clipped from V and 4 bases from J, the junction kept 11 bases outside the gene matches. The V gene's germline CDR1 is DFQATT and CDR2 SNEGSKA (reference sequence). CDR3 coding DNA: TGCAGTGCTAGAGGCGGGACAGGGTTCCCGACATACGAGCAGTACGTC. This codes for CSARGGTGFPTYEQYV.

There are a few counts of this clonotype. CDR3 coding DNA: TGCGCCAGCACCCCGAAGGGAGACTACAATACTGAAGCTTTCTTT. Protein product: CASTPKGDYNTEAFF. V usage is TRBV5-1 and J usage is TRBJ1-1; the D is unclear. CDR3 length: 15 residues. V lost 6 bases to trimming and J lost 5 bases, with 20 bases between them. The V gene's germline CDR1 is SGHRS and CDR2 YFSETQ. The whole variable domain, remainder taken from reference TRBV5-1 and TRBJ1-1, is KAGVTQTPRYLIKTRGQQVTLSCSPISGHRSVSWYQQTPGQGLQFLFEYFSETQRNKGNFPGRFSGRQFSNSRSEMNVSTLELGDSALYLCASTPKGDYNTEAFFGQGTRLTVV.

This chain links TRBV6-6 with TRBJ2-3, with D tentatively TRBD1 (5 bases). Germline V CDR1 and CDR2: MNHNY, SVGAGI (reference sequence). This CDR3 contains 13 residues. With 11 bases removed from V and 5 bases from J, the gap between germline ends came to 17 bases. The CDR3: CALMAQVGDTQYF. The CDR3, as DNA: TGTGCCCTCATGGCACAGGTCGGAGATACGCAGTATTTT.

The chain is built from TRBV9 and TRBJ2-2, with 9 bases aligning to TRBD2. Per the germline V gene, CDR1 is SGDLS and CDR2 is YYNGEE. The CDR3 consists of 14 residues. V shed 2 bases, J shed 7 bases, and the junction held 3 bases outside the gene matches. In nucleotides, the CDR3 is TGTGCCAGCAGCGTGACAGCGGGGGGCGGGGAGCTGTTTTTT. This sequence encodes CASSVTAGGGELFF.

This chain links TRBV4-3 with TRBJ2-6; TRBD2 is a possible D gene (6 bases). The ends were cut back, 4 bases at V and 0 bases at J, with 19 bases in the middle. The germline V gene has CDR1 LGHNA and CDR2 YSLEER. The CDR3 runs to 19 residues. This CDR3 reads CASSPGGKSTGSGANVLTF. CDR3 nucleotide sequence: TGCGCCAGCAGCCCTGGGGGGAAATCAACTGGCTCTGGGGCCAACGTCCTGACTTTC.